These 30 T cell receptor beta chains came from one sample sequenced in a study of cytomegalovirus exposure and HLA in healthy donors. It was with 60 Vbeta and 13 Jbeta primers that the PCR ran. Libraries were prepared by immunoSEQ multiplex PCR; TCRdb keeps only in-frame clonotypes and omits some of them. The sample contains some 160,000 clones, around four fifths of which appear only once. The sample comprised PBMCs. The receptors shown here come from a woman younger than 45 in good health and CMV-seronegative.

V and J are TRBV27 and TRBJ2-3; perhaps TRBD2 as D (7 bases). The CDR3 contains 16 residues. Germline-derived CDR1 and CDR2 are MNHEY and SMNVEV (reference sequence). V lost 6 bases and J 2 bases, leaving 18 bases between the germline ends. The CDR3 DNA is TGTGCCAGCAGGCTACAAGGGGGGGCCTTCACAGATACGCAGTATTTT. It codes for CASRLQGGAFTDTQYF.

This sequence joins TRBV12-2 and TRBJ1-6; the DNA was not used to check the table's D call, TRBD1. TRBV12-2 is flagged as a pseudogene. CDR3 length: 19 residues. The CDR3 DNA follows: TGTGCAAGTCGGCCTAGCCCACAGGGGGCAAGCTCCTATAATTCACCCCTCCACTTT. This sequence encodes CASRPSPQGASSYNSPLHF.

The CDR3 coding sequence is TGTGCCAGCAGCTTGGCGGGTTTTGAGCAGTTCTTC. Its translation is CASSLAGFEQFF. The chain is built from TRBV5-6 and TRBJ2-1, with D unresolved. The germline gives CDR1 SGHDT, CDR2 YYEEEE. The ends were cut back, 0 bases at V and 9 bases at J, with 7 bases in the middle. This CDR3 spans 12 amino acids. The whole variable domain, remainder taken from reference TRBV5-6 and TRBJ2-1, is DAGVTQSPTHLIKTRGQQVTLRCSPKSGHDTVSWYQQALGQGPQFIFQYYEEEERQRGNFPDRFSGHQFPNYSSELNVNALLLGDSALYLCASSLAGFEQFFGPGTRLTVL.

In this sample, this clone turned up once. The chain recombines TRBV2 with TRBJ2-3; D might be TRBD2 (7 bases). Trimming pared 4 bases from V and 3 bases from J, leaving 14 bases between. The CDR3 extends over 15 amino acids. CDR1 SNHLY and CDR2 FYNNEI come from the germline V gene. This chain's CDR3 is CASSGLRGTTDTQYF. The CDR3 region has the DNA TGTGCCAGCAGTGGTTTGCGGGGGACAACAGATACGCAGTATTTT.

This clone came up once. The chain is built from TRBV28 and TRBJ1-2; 8 bases line up with TRBD1. This CDR3 is built from 14 residues. Germline V gives CDR1 MDHEN, CDR2 SYDVKM. V shed 5 bases, J shed 8 bases, and the junction held 10 bases outside the gene matches. This chain's CDR3 is CASSAQGALRGYTF. CDR3 bases: TGTGCCAGCAGTGCGCAGGGGGCGCTTCGGGGCTACACCTTC.

The rearrangement uses TRBV2 and TRBJ1-5, with D unclear. V gave up 9 bases and J gave up 9 bases, with 18 bases separating them. The germline V gene encodes CDR1 SNHLY and CDR2 FYNNEI. This CDR3 contains 13 residues. The CDR3 region is CASQPAQVGPQHF. The DNA for the CDR3 is TGTGCCAGTCAACCTGCCCAGGTCGGGCCCCAGCATTTT.

The chain employs TRBV30 and TRBJ1-1; D is perhaps TRBD1 (6 bases). The germline CDR1 and CDR2 sequences are GTSNPN and SVGIG (reference sequence). Trimming removed 4 bases at V and 11 bases at J, with 17 bases between. The CDR3 length is 12 residues. In nucleotides, the CDR3 is TGTGCCTGGAAATACTCCGGGACACTGGCTTTCTTT. Its translation: CAWKYSGTLAFF.

The chain employs TRBV5-1 and TRBJ2-1; 7 positions agree with TRBD2. This CDR3 region has 16 residues. Germline CDR1 reads SGHRS; CDR2 reads YFSETQ. After removal of 2 bases from V and 0 bases from J, the junction contained 5 bases not matched to a gene. The chain's CDR3 is CASSFHGGGSYNEQFF. The CDR3 DNA sequence: TGCGCCAGCAGCTTTCATGGGGGGGGCTCCTACAATGAGCAGTTCTTC.

The V and J genes are TRBV2 and TRBJ2-7; 10 bases line up with TRBD1. CDR3 size: 14 residues. After removal of 7 bases from V and 1 base from J, the junction contained 4 bases not matched to a gene. The germline V gene has CDR1 SNHLY and CDR2 FYNNEI. CDR3 in amino acids: CASTRQGASYEQYF. The CDR3, as DNA: TGTGCCAGCACCCGACAGGGGGCATCCTACGAGCAGTACTTC.

This clone occurred a few times. This chain joins TRBV5-1 and TRBJ1-6; D perhaps matches TRBD1 (6 bases). With 0 bases removed from V and 8 bases from J, the gap between germline ends came to 12 bases. The CDR3 has 15 residues. Germline V gene lookup returns CDR1 SGHRS and CDR2 YFSETQ. CDR3 DNA: TGCGCCAGCAGCTTGGACAGGGCGGGGGATTCACCCCTCCACTTT. It codes for CASSLDRAGDSPLHF. The entire variable domain, with the rest obtained from reference TRBV5-1 and TRBJ1-6, is as follows: KAGVTQTPRYLIKTRGQQVTLSCSPISGHRSVSWYQQTPGQGLQFLFEYFSETQRNKGNFPGRFSGRQFSNSRSEMNVSTLELGDSALYLCASSLDRAGDSPLHFGNGTRLTVT.

The rearrangement joins TRBV28 to TRBJ2-7; maybe TRBD2 (5 bases). Germline CDR1 and CDR2: MDHEN and SYDVKM. V dropped 2 bases and J dropped 0 bases, with 5 bases sitting between them. The CDR3 has 13 amino acids. DNA of the CDR3: TGTGCCAGCAGTTTAGGGAGCTCCTACGAGCAGTACTTC. Translating gives CASSLGSSYEQYF.

This clone was counted only a few times. The V gene is TRBV4-1, the J gene TRBJ2-3, with D perhaps matching TRBD1 (5 bases). CDR1 is MGHRA and CDR2 is YSYEKL in the germline V gene. V was clipped by 1 base and J by 8 bases, with 13 bases between them. The CDR3 is 14 amino acids. CDR3 protein: CASSQVVGLGTQYF. For the CDR3, the DNA is TGCGCCAGCAGCCAAGTGGTGGGGCTCGGTACGCAGTATTTT.

This rearrangement joins TRBV5-1 to TRBJ2-1; 10 nucleotides align to TRBD2. The ends lost 7 bases at V and 6 bases at J; junction bases unmatched: 7. Germline V gene sequence: CDR1 SGHRS, CDR2 YFSETQ. This CDR3 has 14 residues. For the CDR3, the DNA is TGCGCCAGCTCCCCGGGACTAGCGAGCAATGAGCAGTTCTTC. Protein product: CASSPGLASNEQFF.

V and J are TRBV5-1 and TRBJ1-6; 8 nucleotides align to TRBD1. CDR3 size: 19 residues. V gave up 0 bases and J gave up 0 bases; unmatched junction bases: 8. Per germline, CDR1 SGHRS and CDR2 YFSETQ. CDR3 amino acids: CASSLGGTGPSSYNSPLHF. CDR3 bases: TGCGCCAGCAGCTTGGGCGGGACAGGCCCGAGCTCCTATAATTCACCCCTCCACTTT. The entire variable domain, with the rest obtained from reference TRBV5-1 and TRBJ1-6, is as follows: KAGVTQTPRYLIKTRGQQVTLSCSPISGHRSVSWYQQTPGQGLQFLFEYFSETQRNKGNFPGRFSGRQFSNSRSEMNVSTLELGDSALYLCASSLGGTGPSSYNSPLHFGNGTRLTVT.

The genes are TRBV4-1 and TRBJ1-3; D not certain. Between the trimmed V and J ends, which lost 6 bases and 3 bases, there was a span of 18 bases. Germline V gene lookup returns CDR1 MGHRA and CDR2 YSYEKL. The CDR3 runs 16 residues. Here the CDR3 reads CASRRHDQYRGNTIYF. Here the CDR3 DNA reads TGCGCCAGCAGACGCCATGATCAGTACCGTGGAAACACCATATATTTT.

The CDR3 region has the DNA TGTGCCACCAGCCGGAGCAGGGGGCCTACAGATACGCAGTATTTT. Translated, it gives CATSRSRGPTDTQYF. The rearrangement joins TRBV15 to TRBJ2-3; 8 nucleotides line up with TRBD1. From germline, CDR1 is LNHNV and CDR2 YYDKDF (reference sequence). CDR3 size: 15 residues. Unmatched junction bases numbered 7, after V lost 5 bases and J lost 3 bases. Drawing the rest from reference TRBV15 and TRBJ2-3, the complete variable domain is DAMVIQNPRYQVTQFGKPVTLSCSQTLNHNVMYWYQQKSSQAPKLLFHYYDKDFNNEADTPDNFQSRRPNTSFCFLDIRSPGLGDTAMYLCATSRSRGPTDTQYFGPGTRLTVL.

V usage is TRBV19 and J usage is TRBJ2-5; 8 bases match TRBD1. The CDR3 spans 15 residues. The V segment lost 4 bases and the J segment 1 base; nucleotides outside the gene matches: 5. The germline gives CDR1 LNHDA, CDR2 SQIVND (reference sequence). The CDR3 reads CASSRRQGPQETQYF. CDR3 nucleotide sequence: TGTGCCAGTAGTAGAAGACAGGGGCCCCAAGAGACCCAGTACTTC. The full variable domain, completed using reference TRBV19 and TRBJ2-5, is DGGITQSPKYLFRKEGQNVTLSCEQNLNHDAMYWYRQDPGQGLRLIYYSQIVNDFQKGDIAEGYSVSREKKESFPLTVTSAQKNPTAFYLCASSRRQGPQETQYFGPGTRLLVL.

Only a few counts were recorded for this clone. The chain combines TRBV6-5 with TRBJ2-7; 10 bases map to TRBD1. Germline CDR1 MNHEY, CDR2 SVGAGI. Trimming removed 7 bases from V and 6 bases from J; junction bases left unmatched: 12. The CDR3 covers 15 residues. CDR3 nucleotides: TGTGCCAGCACGGGTGGGGGACAGGGGAAGATCGAGCAGTACTTC. As protein: CASTGGGQGKIEQYF.

Points on this clone: One end of the junction varies from germline; a read error may be responsible. The rearrangement joins TRBV7-7 to TRBJ1-1; 7 nucleotides match TRBD1. This CDR3 spans 13 amino acids. The germline V gene has CDR1 SSHAT and CDR2 FNYEAQ (reference sequence). Here the CDR3 reads CASSLDRETEAFF. CDR3 nucleotide sequence: TGTGCTAGCAGCTTAGACAGGGAAACTGAAGCTTTCTTT.

The rearrangement links TRBV5-1 to TRBJ2-4; weak D call: TRBD2 (6 bases). With 0 bases removed from V and 7 bases from J, the gap between germline ends came to 11 bases. The CDR3 consists of 14 residues. The germline V gene encodes CDR1 SGHRS and CDR2 YFSETQ. As DNA, the CDR3 is TGCGCCAGCAGCTTGGTGTGGGGGGATAACATTCAGTACTTC. The encoded protein is CASSLVWGDNIQYF.

This sequence joins TRBV19 and TRBJ2-7; tentative D call: TRBD2 (6 bases). This CDR3 has 13 amino acids. Trimming left V 10 bases short and J 6 bases short, with 19 bases between. Germline values: CDR1 LNHDA, CDR2 SQIVND (reference sequence). CDR3: CATEGGGPAEQYF. The DNA for the CDR3 is TGTGCCACCGAGGGCGGAGGGCCGGCCGAGCAGTACTTC.

This clone was observed a few times. The gene calls are TRBV6-5 and TRBJ2-5; TRBD2 aligns across 9 bases. The J segment lost 2 bases and the V segment lost 6 bases, leaving 4 bases of the junction unmatched. The CDR3 runs to 14 residues. Germline CDR1 is MNHEY and CDR2 is SVGAGI. The CDR3 coding sequence is TGTGCCAGCAGCCAAGGACTAGCGCAAGAGACCCAGTACTTC. Its translation is CASSQGLAQETQYF.

The CDR3 coding sequence is TGTGCCAGCAAGGGACAGGGGGAATCGGGCGAGCAGTACTTC. As protein: CASKGQGESGEQYF. The V call is TRBV6-1, the J call TRBJ2-7; 11 nucleotides align to TRBD1. With V trimmed by 7 bases and J by 6 bases, 8 bases remained unmatched. The CDR3 consists of 14 residues. Looked up from germline, CDR1 is MNHNS and CDR2 is SASEGT.

This rearrangement joins TRBV5-4 to TRBJ1-1; 7 bases are a match to TRBD1. CDR1 SGHNT and CDR2 YYREEE come from the germline V gene (reference sequence). Trimming took 4 bases from V and 2 from J; bases not matched to a gene: 11. The CDR3 sequence is 16 residues long. The CDR3 DNA reads TGTGCCAGCAGCCCCACTCGGGACAGAATTAACACTGAAGCTTTCTTT. Translating it yields CASSPTRDRINTEAFF.

The J gene is TRBJ2-5, the V gene TRBV2; TRBD1 aligns across 8 bases. The end of the DNA is better explained by TRBJ2-7, so the J call may be wrong. The CDR3 runs to 16 residues. CDR1 is SNHLY, CDR2 FYNNEI, per germline. The CDR3 region is CASSGGQGANLYEQYF. As DNA, the CDR3 is TGTGCCAGCAGTGGAGGGCAGGGGGCTAATTTGTACGAGCAGTACTTC.

The chain employs TRBV6-4 and TRBJ1-2, with D possibly TRBD1 on 5 matching bases. Germline V CDR1 and CDR2: MRHNA, SNTAGT. CDR3 size: 14 residues. Between the trimmed V and J ends, which lost 0 bases and 5 bases, there was a span of 10 bases. The CDR3: CASSDSGRGYGYTF. The CDR3 DNA follows: TGTGCCAGCAGTGACTCCGGACGGGGGTATGGCTACACCTTC.

The chain recombines TRBV7-3 with TRBJ2-1, with TRBD1 identical over 8 bases. V shed 3 bases and J 7 bases; nucleotides not matched to a gene: 17. Germline loops: CDR1 SGHTA, CDR2 FQGTGA. The CDR3 extends over 18 amino acids. The DNA of the CDR3 is TGTGCCAGCAGCTTTCGCGCCCTGGGTCCAGGGGGCTCTAATGAGCAGTTCTTC. This gives the protein CASSFRALGPGGSNEQFF.

The genes are TRBV18 and TRBJ2-2; D call uncertain. The V and J ends lost 4 bases and 7 bases respectively, with 10 bases between them. CDR1 is KGHSH and CDR2 is LQKENI in the germline V gene. The CDR3 extends over 13 amino acids. The DNA for the CDR3 is TGTGCCAGCTCACATGCAGTGATCGGGGAGCTGTTTTTT. Protein sequence: CASSHAVIGELFF.

The chain links TRBV5-4 to TRBJ2-3; 8 nucleotides align to TRBD1. CDR3 length: 16 amino acids. Germline CDR1 SGHNT, CDR2 YYREEE (reference sequence). V shed 0 bases, J shed 6 bases, and the junction held 9 bases outside the gene matches. The DNA for the CDR3 is TGTGCCAGCAGCTTGGACCCGGGACAGGCAGGGGATACGCAGTATTTT. Encoded protein: CASSLDPGQAGDTQYF.

The rearrangement links TRBV6-5 to TRBJ1-2, with 7 bases matching TRBD1. J lost 8 bases, V lost 4 bases, and 10 bases had no gene match. Per germline, CDR1 MNHEY and CDR2 SVGAGI. The CDR3 length is 14 residues. The CDR3 protein is CASSFTTGPGGYTF. The CDR3 DNA sequence: TGTGCCAGCAGTTTCACGACAGGGCCGGGGGGCTACACCTTC.